A single sample gave rise to the 10 T cell receptor beta chains below, sequenced in a study of molecular identifiers for immune sequencing clone quantification. A single record per CDR3 protein comes from TCRdb applying MiXCR to the PCR reads. The sample holds about 320,000 distinct CDR3 sequences, about 20% seen once. Sequenced material: naive CD8+ T cells from blood, with Jurkat cell RNA spiked in. Subset here: FACS-sorted CD8+CD4-CCR7+CD45RA+ naive T cells. All receptors come from a human donor in good health. Some libraries in this study had Jurkat cell RNA spiked in.

A note on this clonotype: At one end the junction does not follow the germline gene, possibly because of a read error. The chain links TRBV4-1 to TRBJ2-2, with D possibly matching TRBD2 (6 bases). CDR1 MGHRA and CDR2 YSYEKL come from the germline V gene. The CDR3 covers 15 residues. In nucleotides, the CDR3 is TGCGCCAGCAGCCGAACCGGGAGTGACACCGGGGGGCTGTTTTTT. It translates to CASSRTGSDTGGLFF.

This clonotype came up many times. The rearrangement uses TRBV20-1 and TRBJ2-5, with D possibly matching TRBD1 (6 bases). Germline loops: CDR1 DFQATT, CDR2 SNEGSKA (reference sequence). The CDR3 has 15 residues. Trimming cost V 5 bases and J 10 bases, with 26 bases left between them. In nucleotides, the CDR3 is TGCAGTGCTCCCTCGGGGACAAGCCCTAGAGGGGACCAGTACTTC. This encodes CSAPSGTSPRGDQYF.

For this clonotype: It may be a read error: a sequence one base away is much more abundant. The chain joins TRBV4-1 to TRBJ1-1; D not resolved. Germline CDR1 is MGHRA and CDR2 is YSYEKL. This CDR3 spans 13 amino acids. V lost 1 base to trimming and J lost 7 bases, with 10 bases between them. CDR3 sequence (DNA): TGCGCCAGCAGCCAAGGCGGTAAAGGTGAAGCTTTCTTT. Its translation is CASSQGGKGEAFF.

This clonotype was seen ten or more times. This chain connects TRBV6-2 or TRBV6-3 to TRBJ1-5; possibly TRBD1 for D (6 bases). The V gene's germline CDR1 is MNHEY and CDR2 SVGEGT. The CDR3 covers 14 residues. Trimming pared 8 bases from V and 3 bases from J, leaving 14 bases between. Here the CDR3 reads CASLKTGPNQPQHF. In DNA form, the CDR3 reads TGTGCCAGCCTGAAAACAGGGCCCAATCAGCCCCAGCATTTT.

This clonotype was counted ten times or more. This chain joins TRBV19 and TRBJ2-1; no firm D call. CDR1 and CDR2 from the germline V gene are LNHDA and SQIVND (reference sequence). This CDR3 is 16 amino acids long. Trimming stripped 0 bases from V and 0 bases from J, with 9 bases between. The CDR3 is CASSIDGGSSYNEQFF. The DNA of the CDR3 is TGTGCCAGTAGTATAGATGGCGGAAGCTCCTACAATGAGCAGTTCTTC.

This clonotype was seen at least ten times. This chain joins TRBV7-2 and TRBJ2-7; 11 nucleotides agree with TRBD2. This CDR3 has 15 amino acids. After removal of 5 bases from V and 0 bases from J, the junction contained 3 bases not matched to a gene. The germline V gene has CDR1 SGHTA and CDR2 FQGNSA. CDR3 DNA sequence: TGTGCCAGCAGCGAAACTAGCGGGAGCTCCTACGAGCAGTACTTC. Translated, it gives CASSETSGSSYEQYF.

This clonotype was counted many times. The V and J genes are TRBV5-4 and TRBJ1-1; a possible D gene is TRBD1 (6 bases). Trimming left V 0 bases short and J 1 base short, with 10 bases between. The CDR3 runs to 15 residues. The germline V gene has CDR1 SGHNT and CDR2 YYREEE (reference sequence). CDR3 loop: CASSLVGHWNTEAFF. CDR3 sequence (DNA): TGTGCCAGCAGCTTGGTGGGACACTGGAACACTGAAGCTTTCTTT.

The rearrangement links TRBV7-9 to TRBJ2-5; TRBD1 matches 9 bases. From germline, CDR1 is SEHNR and CDR2 FQNEAQ (reference sequence). This CDR3 is built from 16 residues. The ends lost 2 bases at V and 5 bases at J; junction bases unmatched: 9. In DNA, the CDR3 is TGTGCCAGCAGCTTACTAGGGACAGGGACGGCGGAGACCCAGTACTTC. Its protein product is CASSLLGTGTAETQYF.

This clonotype has a count of ten or more. The chain combines TRBV4-3 with TRBJ1-5; tentatively, D is TRBD1 (5 bases). The CDR3 runs to 16 residues. The V gene lost 0 bases and the J gene lost 6 bases, with 15 bases spanning the gap. Germline V gives CDR1 LGHNA, CDR2 YSLEER. The CDR3 here is CASSQDRQIGAQPQHF. In DNA form, the CDR3 reads TGCGCCAGCAGCCAAGACAGACAGATCGGTGCTCAGCCCCAGCATTTT.

This clonotype was observed at least ten times. The chain combines TRBV2 with TRBJ2-3; 12 bases match TRBD2. Per germline, CDR1 SNHLY and CDR2 FYNNEI. The CDR3 length is 18 residues. Losses at the gene ends were 6 bases for V and 0 bases for J; bases not matched to a gene: 10. The CDR3 spells CASRSLAGGYLSTDTQYF. CDR3 DNA: TGTGCCAGCAGGAGCCTAGCGGGAGGGTATCTCAGCACAGATACGCAGTATTTT.